Only a few counts were recorded for the clone carrying this T cell receptor (beta chain). What it binds is not known. The sample belongs to a study of T cell repertoires in cytomegalovirus infection. Study-level background: Both CMV infection and a matching HLA type were indicated by public TCR beta signatures.

TCRdb passed the reads through MiXCR, listing each CDR3 protein once. The data contain about 460,000 distinct CDR3 sequences, around 11% of them singletons. Study-wide points: Summed frequency of shared TCR beta families picked out CMV carriers who also had the relevant HLA. There were HLA-C-restricted CMV-specific TCR beta clonotypes dominating the ex vivo response.

The CDR3 is 13 amino acids. Trimming left V 5 bases short and J 7 bases short, with 14 bases between. The germline V gene encodes CDR1 SNHLY and CDR2 FYNNEI. This sequence joins TRBV2 and TRBJ1-2; D is undetermined. The receptor was derived from a human donor in good health (CMV status not recorded). Some clones in this sample may be carry-over from other donors' samples. Sequencing used PBMCs. The CDR3 reads CASSSFPTGGYTF. The CDR3 DNA reads TGTGCCAGCAGTTCTTTTCCGACCGGTGGCTACACCTTC.